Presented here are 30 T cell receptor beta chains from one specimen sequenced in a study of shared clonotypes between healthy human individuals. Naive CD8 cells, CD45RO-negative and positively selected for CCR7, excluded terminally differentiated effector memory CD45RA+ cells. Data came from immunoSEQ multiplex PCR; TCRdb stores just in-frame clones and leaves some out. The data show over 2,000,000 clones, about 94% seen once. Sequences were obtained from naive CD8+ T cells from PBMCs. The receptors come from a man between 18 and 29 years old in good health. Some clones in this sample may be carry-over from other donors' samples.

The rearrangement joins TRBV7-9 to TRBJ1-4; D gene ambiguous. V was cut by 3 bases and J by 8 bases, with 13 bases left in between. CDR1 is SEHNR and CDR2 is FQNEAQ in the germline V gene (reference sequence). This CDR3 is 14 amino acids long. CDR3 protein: CASSLGLLREKLFF. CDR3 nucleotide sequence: TGTGCCAGCAGCTTGGGTCTCTTGCGGGAAAAACTGTTTTTT. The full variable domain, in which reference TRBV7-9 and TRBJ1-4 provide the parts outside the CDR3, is DTGVSQNPRHKITKRGQNVTFRCDPISEHNRLYWYRQTLGQGPEFLTYFQNEAQLEKSRLLSDRFSAERPKGSFSTLEIQRTEQGDSAMYLCASSLGLLREKLFFGSGTQLSVL.

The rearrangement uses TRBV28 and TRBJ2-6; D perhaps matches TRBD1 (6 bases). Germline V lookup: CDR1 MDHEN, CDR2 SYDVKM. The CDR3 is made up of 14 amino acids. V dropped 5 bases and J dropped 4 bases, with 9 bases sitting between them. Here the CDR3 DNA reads TGTGCCAGCAGTATGGGGGCCGGGGCCAACGTCCTGACTTTC. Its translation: CASSMGAGANVLTF.

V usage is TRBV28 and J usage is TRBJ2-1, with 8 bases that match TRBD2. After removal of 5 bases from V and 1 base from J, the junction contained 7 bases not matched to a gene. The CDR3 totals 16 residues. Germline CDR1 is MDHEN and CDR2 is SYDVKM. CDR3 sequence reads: CASSPQRERSYNEQFF. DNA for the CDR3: TGTGCCAGCAGTCCTCAGCGGGAGAGATCCTACAATGAGCAGTTCTTC.

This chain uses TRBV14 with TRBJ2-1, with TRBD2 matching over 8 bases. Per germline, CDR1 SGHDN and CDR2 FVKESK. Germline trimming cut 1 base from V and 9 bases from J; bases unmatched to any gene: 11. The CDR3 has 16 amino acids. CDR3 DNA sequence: TGTGCCAGCAGCCAAGTTTCGGGAGGGTTAATCGGTGAGCAGTTCTTC. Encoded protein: CASSQVSGGLIGEQFF.

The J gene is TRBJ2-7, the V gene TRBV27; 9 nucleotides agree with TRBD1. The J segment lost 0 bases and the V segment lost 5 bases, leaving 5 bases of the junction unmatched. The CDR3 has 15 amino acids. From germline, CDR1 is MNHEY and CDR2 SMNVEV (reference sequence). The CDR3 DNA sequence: TGTGCCAGCAGTGTACAGGGGGCCGTCTCCTACGAGCAGTACTTC. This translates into CASSVQGAVSYEQYF.

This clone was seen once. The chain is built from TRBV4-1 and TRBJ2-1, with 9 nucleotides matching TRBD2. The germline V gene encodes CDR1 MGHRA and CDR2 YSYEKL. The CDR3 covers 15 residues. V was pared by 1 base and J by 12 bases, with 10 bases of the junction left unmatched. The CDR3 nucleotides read TGCGCCAGCAGCCAAGTCCTGCGGGAGGGTGTGAGGCAGTTCTTC. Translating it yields CASSQVLREGVRQFF.

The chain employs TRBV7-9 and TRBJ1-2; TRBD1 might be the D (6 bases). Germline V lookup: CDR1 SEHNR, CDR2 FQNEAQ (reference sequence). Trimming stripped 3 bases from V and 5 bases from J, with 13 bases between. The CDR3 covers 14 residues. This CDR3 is CASSFGGARYGYTF. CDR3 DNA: TGTGCCAGCAGCTTCGGGGGGGCTAGATATGGCTACACCTTC. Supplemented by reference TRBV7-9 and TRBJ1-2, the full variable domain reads DTGVSQNPRHKITKRGQNVTFRCDPISEHNRLYWYRQTLGQGPEFLTYFQNEAQLEKSRLLSDRFSAERPKGSFSTLEIQRTEQGDSAMYLCASSFGGARYGYTFGSGTRLTVV.

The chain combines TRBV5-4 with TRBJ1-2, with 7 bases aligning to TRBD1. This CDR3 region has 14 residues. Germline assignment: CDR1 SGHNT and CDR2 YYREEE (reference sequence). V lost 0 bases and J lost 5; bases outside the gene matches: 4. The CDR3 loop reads CASSLDRGGYGYTF. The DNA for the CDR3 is TGTGCCAGCAGCTTGGACAGGGGCGGATATGGCTACACCTTC.

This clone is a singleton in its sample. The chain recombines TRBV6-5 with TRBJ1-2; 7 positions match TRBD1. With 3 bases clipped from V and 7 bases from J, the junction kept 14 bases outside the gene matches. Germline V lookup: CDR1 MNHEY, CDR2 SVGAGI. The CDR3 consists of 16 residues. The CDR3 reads CASSYVEGDRGSGYTF. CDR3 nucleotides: TGTGCCAGCAGTTATGTGGAGGGGGACAGAGGGTCTGGCTACACCTTC.

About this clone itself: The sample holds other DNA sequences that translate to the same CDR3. The CDR3 DNA reads TGTGCCAGCAGCTTAGGGACTAGCGGGAGAGGGAATGAGCAGTTCTTC. This translates into CASSLGTSGRGNEQFF. The chain has TRBV11-2 and TRBJ2-1; 13 nucleotides line up with TRBD2. The CDR3 is 16 amino acids. Germline values: CDR1 SGHAT, CDR2 FQNNGV. V lost 1 base and J lost 7; bases outside the gene matches: 4.

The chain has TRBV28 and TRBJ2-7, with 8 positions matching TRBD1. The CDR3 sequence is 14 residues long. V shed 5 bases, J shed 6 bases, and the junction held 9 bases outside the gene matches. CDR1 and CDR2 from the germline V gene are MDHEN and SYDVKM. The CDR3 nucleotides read TGTGCCAGCAGTGGCAGGGGGCGGAGGAGCGAGCAGTACTTC. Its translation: CASSGRGRRSEQYF.

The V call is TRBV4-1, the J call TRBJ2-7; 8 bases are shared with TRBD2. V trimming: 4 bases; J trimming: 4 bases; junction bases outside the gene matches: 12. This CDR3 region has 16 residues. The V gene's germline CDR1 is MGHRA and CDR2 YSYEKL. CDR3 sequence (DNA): TGCGCCAGCAGCCGAGCAGGGTCGGGACTAGGATACGAGCAGTACTTC. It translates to CASSRAGSGLGYEQYF.

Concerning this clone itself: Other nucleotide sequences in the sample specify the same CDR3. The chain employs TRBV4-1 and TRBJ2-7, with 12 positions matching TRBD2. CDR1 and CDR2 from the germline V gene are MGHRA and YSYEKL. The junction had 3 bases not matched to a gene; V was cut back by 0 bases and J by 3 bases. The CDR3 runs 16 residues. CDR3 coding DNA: TGCGCCAGCAGCCAAGAAGCTAGCGGGAGGGGCTACGAGCAGTACTTC. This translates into CASSQEASGRGYEQYF.

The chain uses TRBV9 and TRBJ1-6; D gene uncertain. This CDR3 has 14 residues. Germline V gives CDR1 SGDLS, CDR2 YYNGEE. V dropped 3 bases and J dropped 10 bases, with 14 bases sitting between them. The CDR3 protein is CASSAGGLASPLHF. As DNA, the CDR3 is TGTGCCAGCAGCGCCGGTGGCCTTGCCTCACCCCTCCACTTT. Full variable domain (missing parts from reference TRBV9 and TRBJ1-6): DSGVTQTPKHLITATGQRVTLRCSPRSGDLSVYWYQQSLDQGLQFLIQYYNGEERAKGNILERFSAQQFPDLHSELNLSSLELGDSALYFCASSAGGLASPLHFGNGTRLTVT.

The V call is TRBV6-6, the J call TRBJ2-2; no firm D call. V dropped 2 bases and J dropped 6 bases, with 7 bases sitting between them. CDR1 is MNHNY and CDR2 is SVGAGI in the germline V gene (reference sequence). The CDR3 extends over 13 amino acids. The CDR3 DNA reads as TGTGCCAGCAGTTACGTCGCGGCCGGGGAGCTGTTTTTT. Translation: CASSYVAAGELFF.

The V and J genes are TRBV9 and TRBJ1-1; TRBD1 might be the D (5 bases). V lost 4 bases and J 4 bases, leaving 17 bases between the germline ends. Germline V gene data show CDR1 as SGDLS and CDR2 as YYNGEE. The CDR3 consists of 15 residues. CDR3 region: CASSNLRVAATEAFF. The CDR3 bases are TGTGCCAGCAGCAACCTCAGGGTTGCTGCCACTGAAGCTTTCTTT.

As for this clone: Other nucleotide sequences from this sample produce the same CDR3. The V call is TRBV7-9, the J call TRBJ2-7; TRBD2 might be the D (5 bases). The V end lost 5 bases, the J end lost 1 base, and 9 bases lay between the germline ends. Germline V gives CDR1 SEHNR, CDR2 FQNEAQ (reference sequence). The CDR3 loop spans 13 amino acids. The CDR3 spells CASSPGGSYEQYF. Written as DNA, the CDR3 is TGTGCCAGCAGCCCCGGCGGGTCCTACGAGCAGTACTTC.

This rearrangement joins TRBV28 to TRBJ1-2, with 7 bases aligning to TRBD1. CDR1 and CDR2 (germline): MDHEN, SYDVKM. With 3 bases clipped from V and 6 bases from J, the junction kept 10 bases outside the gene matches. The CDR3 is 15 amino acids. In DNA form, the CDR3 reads TGTGCCAGCAGTTTCCCTTTTATACAGGGGAATGGCTACACCTTC. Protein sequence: CASSFPFIQGNGYTF.

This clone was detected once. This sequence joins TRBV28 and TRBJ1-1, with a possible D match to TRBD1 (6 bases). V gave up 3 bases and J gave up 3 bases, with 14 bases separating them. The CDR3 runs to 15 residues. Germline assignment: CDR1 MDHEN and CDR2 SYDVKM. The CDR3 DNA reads TGTGCCAGCAGTTTTAACAGGGCGGGGGACACTGAAGCTTTCTTT. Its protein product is CASSFNRAGDTEAFF.

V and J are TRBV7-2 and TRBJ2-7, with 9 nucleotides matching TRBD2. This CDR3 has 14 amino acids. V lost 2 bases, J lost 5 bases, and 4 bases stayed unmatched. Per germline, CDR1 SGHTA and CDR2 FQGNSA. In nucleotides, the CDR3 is TGTGCCAGCAGCTTAATTTCTAGCGGGAACGAGCAGTACTTC. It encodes CASSLISSGNEQYF. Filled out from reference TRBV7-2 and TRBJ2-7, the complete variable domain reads GAGVSQSPSNKVTEKGKDVELRCDPISGHTALYWYRQSLGQGLEFLIYFQGNSAPDKSGLPSDRFSAERTGGSVSTLTIQRTQQEDSAVYLCASSLISSGNEQYFGPGTRLTVT.

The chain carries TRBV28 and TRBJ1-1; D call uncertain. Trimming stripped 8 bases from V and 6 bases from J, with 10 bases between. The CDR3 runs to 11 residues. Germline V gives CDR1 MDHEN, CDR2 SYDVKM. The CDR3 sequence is CASCTSAEAFF. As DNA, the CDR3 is TGTGCCAGCTGTACATCGGCTGAAGCTTTCTTT.

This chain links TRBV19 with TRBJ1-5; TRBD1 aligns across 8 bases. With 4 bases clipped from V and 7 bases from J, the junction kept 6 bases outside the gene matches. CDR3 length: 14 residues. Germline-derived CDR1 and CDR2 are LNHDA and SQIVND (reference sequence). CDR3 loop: CASSTLGQGQPQHF. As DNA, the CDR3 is TGTGCCAGTAGTACCCTCGGACAGGGACAGCCCCAGCATTTT. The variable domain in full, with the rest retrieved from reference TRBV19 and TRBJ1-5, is DGGITQSPKYLFRKEGQNVTLSCEQNLNHDAMYWYRQDPGQGLRLIYYSQIVNDFQKGDIAEGYSVSREKKESFPLTVTSAQKNPTAFYLCASSTLGQGQPQHFGDGTRLSIL.

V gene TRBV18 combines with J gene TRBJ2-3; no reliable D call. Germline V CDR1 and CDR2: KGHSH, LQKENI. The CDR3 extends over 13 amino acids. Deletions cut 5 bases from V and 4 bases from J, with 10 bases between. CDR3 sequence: CASSSTAADTQYF. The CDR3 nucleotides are TGTGCCAGCTCAAGTACGGCCGCAGATACGCAGTATTTT.

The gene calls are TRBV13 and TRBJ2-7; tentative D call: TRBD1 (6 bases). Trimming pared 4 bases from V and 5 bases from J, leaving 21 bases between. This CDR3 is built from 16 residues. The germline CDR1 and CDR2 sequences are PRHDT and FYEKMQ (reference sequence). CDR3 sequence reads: CASSSVGQSRVHEQYF. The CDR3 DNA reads TGTGCCAGCAGCTCCGTCGGACAGTCGCGGGTCCACGAGCAGTACTTC.

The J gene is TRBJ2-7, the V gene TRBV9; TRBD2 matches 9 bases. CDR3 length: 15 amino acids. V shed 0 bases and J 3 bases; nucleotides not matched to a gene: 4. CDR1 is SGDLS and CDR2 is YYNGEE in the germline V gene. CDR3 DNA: TGTGCCAGCAGCGTAGGGATTAGCGGGAGCTACGAGCAGTACTTC. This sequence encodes CASSVGISGSYEQYF. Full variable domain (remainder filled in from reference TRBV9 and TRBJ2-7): DSGVTQTPKHLITATGQRVTLRCSPRSGDLSVYWYQQSLDQGLQFLIQYYNGEERAKGNILERFSAQQFPDLHSELNLSSLELGDSALYFCASSVGISGSYEQYFGPGTRLTVT.

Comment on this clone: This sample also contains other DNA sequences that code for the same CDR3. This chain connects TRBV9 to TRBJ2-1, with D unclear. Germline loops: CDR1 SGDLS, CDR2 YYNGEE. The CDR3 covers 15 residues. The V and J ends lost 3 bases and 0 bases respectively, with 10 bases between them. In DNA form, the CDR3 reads TGTGCCAGCAGCGCCCTCCGGAGCTCCTACAATGAGCAGTTCTTC. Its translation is CASSALRSSYNEQFF.

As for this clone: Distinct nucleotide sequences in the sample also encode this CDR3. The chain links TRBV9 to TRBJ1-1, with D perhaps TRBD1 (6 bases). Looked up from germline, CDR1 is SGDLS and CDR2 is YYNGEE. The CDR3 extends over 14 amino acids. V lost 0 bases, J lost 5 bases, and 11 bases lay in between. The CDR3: CASSVERGGTEAFF. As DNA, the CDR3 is TGTGCCAGCAGCGTAGAAAGGGGGGGTACTGAAGCTTTCTTT.

Here the CDR3 DNA reads TGTGCCAGCAGCCAAGACGACTACTCTGGGGCCAACGTCCTGACTTTC. Its translation is CASSQDDYSGANVLTF. The chain recombines TRBV14 with TRBJ2-6; a possible D gene is TRBD2 (5 bases). This CDR3 spans 16 amino acids. Trimming removed 0 bases at V and 0 bases at J, with 6 bases between. From germline, CDR1 is SGHDN and CDR2 FVKESK.

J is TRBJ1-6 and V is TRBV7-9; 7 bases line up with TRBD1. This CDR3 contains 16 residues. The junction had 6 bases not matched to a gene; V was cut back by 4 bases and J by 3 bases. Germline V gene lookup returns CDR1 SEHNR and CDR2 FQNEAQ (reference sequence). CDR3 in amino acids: CASSSRTGVYNSPLHF. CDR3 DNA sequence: TGTGCCAGCAGCTCGCGGACAGGCGTCTATAATTCACCCCTCCACTTT.

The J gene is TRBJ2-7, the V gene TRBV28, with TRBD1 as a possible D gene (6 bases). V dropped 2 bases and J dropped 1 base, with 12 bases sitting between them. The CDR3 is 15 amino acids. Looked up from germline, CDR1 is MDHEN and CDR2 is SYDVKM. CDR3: CASSLITGTSYEQYF. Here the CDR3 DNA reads TGTGCCAGCAGTTTAATCACAGGGACATCCTACGAGCAGTACTTC.